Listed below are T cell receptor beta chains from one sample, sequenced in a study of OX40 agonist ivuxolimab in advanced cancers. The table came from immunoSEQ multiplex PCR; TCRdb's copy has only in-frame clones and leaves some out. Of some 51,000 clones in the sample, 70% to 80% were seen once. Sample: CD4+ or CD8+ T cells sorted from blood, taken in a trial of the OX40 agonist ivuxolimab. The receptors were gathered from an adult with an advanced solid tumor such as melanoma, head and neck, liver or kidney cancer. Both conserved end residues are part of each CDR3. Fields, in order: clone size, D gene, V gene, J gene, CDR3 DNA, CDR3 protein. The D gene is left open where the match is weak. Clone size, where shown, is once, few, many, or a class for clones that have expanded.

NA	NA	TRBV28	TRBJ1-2	TGTGCCAGCAGACTTCTCGACAGGTTCCATGGCTACACCTTC	CASRLLDRFHGYTF
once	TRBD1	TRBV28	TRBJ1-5	TGTGCCAGCAGTTCAGGGGGGAGCAATCAGCCCCAGCATTTT	CASSSGGSNQPQHF
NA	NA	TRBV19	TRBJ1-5	TGTGCCAGTAGTATGCGGTCTTATCAGCCCCAGCATTTT	CASSMRSYQPQHF
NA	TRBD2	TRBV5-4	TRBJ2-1	TGTGCCAGCAGCTTGGCCTTCGTAGCGGGAGCTCGTAATGAGCAGTTCTTC	CASSLAFVAGARNEQFF
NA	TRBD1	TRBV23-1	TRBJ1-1	TGCGCCAGCAGTCTCTTCGACAGGGAGGATGAAGCTTTCTTT	CASSLFDREDEAFF
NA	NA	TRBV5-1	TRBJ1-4	TGCGCCAGCAGGACTTGGGGACTCTCAAATGAAAAACTGTTTTTT	CASRTWGLSNEKLFF
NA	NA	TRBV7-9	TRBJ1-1	TGTGCCAGCAGCTTAAACCTTACGAGGACTGAAGCTTTCTTT	CASSLNLTRTEAFF
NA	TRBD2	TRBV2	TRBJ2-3	TGTGCCAGCAGTGGCATTACTAGCGGGAGGCGGGGCCACCGAGGTAGCACAGATACGCAGTATTTT	CASSGITSGRRGHRGSTDTQYF
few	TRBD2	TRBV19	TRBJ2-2	TGTGCCAGTAGGAGGACTAGCGGGAGCCCGAACACCGGGGAGCTGTTTTTT	CASRRTSGSPNTGELFF
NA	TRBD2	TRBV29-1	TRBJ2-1	TGCAGCGTTGAGGATCCGGGAGGGCCATCTGAGCAGTTCTTC	CSVEDPGGPSEQFF
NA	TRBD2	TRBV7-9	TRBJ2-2	TGTGCCAGCAGCTTACGGGCTAGCGGGACAGGGGAGCTGTTTTTT	CASSLRASGTGELFF
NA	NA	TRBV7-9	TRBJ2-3	TGTGCCAGCAGCTTAGGCTCTAGCACAGATACGCAGTATTTT	CASSLGSSTDTQYF
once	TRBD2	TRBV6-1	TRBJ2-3	TGTGCCAGCAGAAGCGGGAGGGCGAGCACAGATACGCAGTATTTT	CASRSGRASTDTQYF
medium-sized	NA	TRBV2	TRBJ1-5	TGTGCCAGCAGTAGGGAACATCAGCCCCAGCATTTT	CASSREHQPQHF
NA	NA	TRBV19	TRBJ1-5	TGTGCCAGTAGTACCCCCCGACGTGGGCGGGGACAGCCCCAGCATTTT	CASSTPRRGRGQPQHF
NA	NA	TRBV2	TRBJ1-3	TGTGCCGGTCAGGGAGGTCGCTCTGGAAACACCATATATTTT	CAGQGGRSGNTIYF
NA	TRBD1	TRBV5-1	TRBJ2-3	TGCGCCAGCAGCGTGGCCGACAGGGCCGGCACAGATACGCAGTATTTT	CASSVADRAGTDTQYF
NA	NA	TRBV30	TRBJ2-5	TGTGCCTGGAGTCGAGCCCTCCAAGAGACCCAGTACTTC	CAWSRALQETQYF
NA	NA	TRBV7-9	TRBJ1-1	TGTGCCAGCAGCTTGAGGGGGGCCATGAACACTGAAGCTTTCTTT	CASSLRGAMNTEAFF
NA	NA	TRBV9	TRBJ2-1	TGTGCCAGCAGCGTCGAGGGGGGGAGGAATGAGCAGTTCTTC	CASSVEGGRNEQFF
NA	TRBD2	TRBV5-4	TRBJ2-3	TGTGCCAGCAGCTCCCGACTAGCGGGAGACACAGATACGCAGTATTTT	CASSSRLAGDTDTQYF
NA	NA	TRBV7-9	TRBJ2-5	TGTGCCAGCAGCTCCCGGGGGTGGGGAGCTGAAGAGACCCAGTACTTC	CASSSRGWGAEETQYF
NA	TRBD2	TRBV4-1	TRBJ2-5	TGCGCCAGCAGCCCCGGACTAGCGTCGAAGCAGTACTTC	CASSPGLASKQYF
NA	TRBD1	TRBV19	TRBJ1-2	TGTGCCAGTAAGTCGGGACAGAACTATGGCTACACCTTC	CASKSGQNYGYTF
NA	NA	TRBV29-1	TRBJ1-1	TGCAGCGTTGAGAGACCCGAGAACACTGAAGCTTTCTTT	CSVERPENTEAFF
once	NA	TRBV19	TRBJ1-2	TGTGCCAGTAGTATAGGACAGGACTATGGCTACACCTTC	CASSIGQDYGYTF
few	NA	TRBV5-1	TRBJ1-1	TGCGCCAGCAGCTTGGAGGCAGATAACACTGAAGCTTTCTTT	CASSLEADNTEAFF
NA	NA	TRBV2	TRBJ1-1	TGTGCCAGCATGAGTCAGTGGAACACTGAAGCTTTCTTT	CASMSQWNTEAFF
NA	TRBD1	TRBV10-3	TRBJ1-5	TGTGCCATCAGAAAGGGGGCAGAGCCCAATCAGCCCCAGCATTTT	CAIRKGAEPNQPQHF
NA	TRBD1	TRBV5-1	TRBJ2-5	TGCGCCAGCAGCGGGGGACAGGGGTCACAAGAGACCCAGTACTTC	CASSGGQGSQETQYF
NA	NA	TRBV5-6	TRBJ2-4	TGTGCCAGCAGCCACAGGGCTTCCAAAAACATTCAGTACTTC	CASSHRASKNIQYF
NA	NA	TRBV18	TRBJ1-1	TGTGCCAGCAGCGAAGGGGTACTCACTGAAGCTTTCTTT	CASSEGVLTEAFF
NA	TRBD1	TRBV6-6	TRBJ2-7	TGTGCCAGCAGGGGACAGGGGGCCTACGAGCAGTACTTC	CASRGQGAYEQYF
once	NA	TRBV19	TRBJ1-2	TGTGCCAGTACCCCGGCAGGGGCTACGTATGGCTACACCTTC	CASTPAGATYGYTF
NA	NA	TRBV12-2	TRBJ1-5	TGTGCAAGTCGCTTAGCGGGTCCATTGCCCCCAAATCAGCCCCAGCATTTT	CASRLAGPLPPNQPQHF